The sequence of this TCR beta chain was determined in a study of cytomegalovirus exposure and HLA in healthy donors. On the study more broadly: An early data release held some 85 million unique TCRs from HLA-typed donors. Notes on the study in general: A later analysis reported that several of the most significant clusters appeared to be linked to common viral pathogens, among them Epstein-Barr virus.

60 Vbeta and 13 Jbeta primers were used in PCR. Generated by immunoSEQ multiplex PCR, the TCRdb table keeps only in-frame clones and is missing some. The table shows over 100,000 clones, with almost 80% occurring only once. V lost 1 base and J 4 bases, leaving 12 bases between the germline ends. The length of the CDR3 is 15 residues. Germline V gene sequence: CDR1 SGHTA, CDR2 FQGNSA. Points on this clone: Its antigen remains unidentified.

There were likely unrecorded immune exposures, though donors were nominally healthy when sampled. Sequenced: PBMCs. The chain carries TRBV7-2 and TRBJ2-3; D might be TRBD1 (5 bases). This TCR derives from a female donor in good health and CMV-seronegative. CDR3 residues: CASSLVPGRADTQYF. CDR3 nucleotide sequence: TGTGCCAGCAGCTTAGTGCCAGGGCGCGCAGATACGCAGTATTTT.